The clone carrying this T cell receptor (beta chain) has a handful of counts. The sample belongs to a study of blood T cells in healthy people across ages. Using a J-beta primer mix together with a sample-barcoded 5' primer, a second PCR was run for about 6 to 12 cycles. TCRdb analysed the 5' RACE reads with MiXCR anew, one entry per CDR3 protein. The sample includes approximately 1.5 million distinct CDR3 sequences, roughly 32% of them seen just once. The CDR3 is 14 amino acids. CDR1 and CDR2 (germline): SGHTA, FQGNSA. Trimming pared 0 bases from V and 4 bases from J, leaving 10 bases between. The genes are TRBV7-2 and TRBJ2-7, with D possibly TRBD2 on 6 matching bases. This clonotype was obtained from a young woman in good health. Sequenced: blood. This CDR3 reads CASSLARAGYEQYF. For the CDR3, the DNA is TGTGCCAGCAGCTTAGCCAGGGCGGGGTACGAGCAGTACTTC.